This TCR beta chain was sequenced for a study of identical twins. TCRdb called the 5' RACE reads again in MiXCR, with one record for every CDR3 protein. The table lists fewer than 900,000 distinct CDR3 sequences, roughly 18% of them singletons, with less than 15% in the top ten. There are many counts of this clonotype. Its antigen is unknown. Study-wide results and caveats: Out-of-frame alpha sequences common to twins exhibited an excess of low generation probability.

Trimming cost V 5 bases and J 4 bases, with 9 bases left between them. The CDR3 has 12 residues. Per germline, CDR1 SQVTM and CDR2 ANQGSEA. These data were also filed under a second study, of T cells expressing NK-cell markers. That study reports: According to the study, TCR beta repertoires originated from sorted CD3+CD56+NKG2C+, CD3+CD56+NKG2C- and CD3+CD56-NKG2C+ T cells.

The clonotype comes from a woman aged 18-35 years in good health. Sequences were obtained from PBMCs. J is TRBJ1-5 and V is TRBV29-1; no clear D. The CDR3 sequence is CSVKSINQPQHF. In nucleotides, the CDR3 is TGCAGCGTTAAGTCTATTAATCAGCCCCAGCATTTT.